This is a list of T cell receptor beta chains from one sample in a study of blood T cell repertoires in COVID-19. The table came from immunoSEQ multiplex PCR; TCRdb's copy has only in-frame clones and leaves some out. The sample yields about 70,000 clones, 80% seen once. Sequenced material: peripheral blood. Source of these receptors: a man between 65 and 80 years old who had recovered from COVID-19. Each CDR3 is given with its conserved first and last residue. The order of the fields is V gene, D gene, J gene, clone size, CDR3 protein, CDR3 DNA. A D gene is named only where the DNA matches it firmly. Some rows mark clone size as missing; the rest say once, few, many or name a class of expanded clone.

>TRBV19|-|TRBJ2-6|-
CASSMSASANSGANVLTF
TGTGCCAGTAGTATGAGTGCTAGCGCCAACTCTGGGGCCAACGTCCTGACTTTC
>TRBV6-5|-|TRBJ2-5|-
CASSYSGVQETQYF
TGTGCCAGCAGTTACTCAGGGGTCCAAGAGACCCAGTACTTC
>TRBV4-3|-|TRBJ1-4|-
CASSQVRPGLGEKLFF
TGCGCCAGCAGCCAAGTCCGACCCGGTCTAGGTGAAAAACTGTTTTTT
>TRBV24-1|TRBD1|TRBJ2-2|-
CATSDPTGGAYTGELFF
TGTGCCACCAGTGATCCCACAGGGGGCGCTTACACCGGGGAGCTGTTTTTT
>TRBV7-2|-|TRBJ2-1|-
CASSSYRVRNEQFF
TGTGCCAGCAGCTCATACAGGGTAAGGAATGAGCAGTTCTTC
>TRBV6-5|TRBD1|TRBJ1-5|few
CASIRQGAIQPQHF
TGTGCCAGCATTAGACAGGGGGCAATTCAGCCCCAGCATTTT
>TRBV7-9|-|TRBJ2-7|-
CASSVLATEQYF
TGTGCCAGCAGCGTACTAGCTACCGAGCAGTACTTC
>TRBV19|-|TRBJ1-1|-
CASSISLTNTEAFF
TGTGCCAGTAGTATATCACTGACAAACACTGAAGCTTTCTTT
>TRBV6-6|-|TRBJ2-3|-
CASSYSSADTQYF
TGTGCCAGCAGTTACTCTAGCGCAGATACGCAGTATTTT
>TRBV6-5|-|TRBJ1-5|-
CASSRDSQDQPQHF
TGTGCCAGCAGCCGTGATTCACAGGATCAGCCCCAGCATTTT
>TRBV10-3|TRBD2|TRBJ2-3|once
CAISDLATSGRTQYF
TGTGCCATCAGTGATTTGGCGACTAGCGGGCGTACGCAGTATTTT
>TRBV29-1|-|TRBJ1-2|-
CSAAEHDGYTF
TGCAGCGCCGCGGAACACGATGGCTACACCTTC
>TRBV7-3|-|TRBJ2-1|once
CASSLTADNEQFF
TGTGCCAGCAGCTTAACGGCAGACAATGAGCAGTTCTTC
>TRBV5-1|-|TRBJ2-2|-
CASSARLDFTGELFF
TGCGCCAGCAGCGCCCGACTTGATTTCACCGGGGAGCTGTTTTTT
>TRBV7-2|-|TRBJ2-6|once
CASRLASGANVLTF
TGTGCCAGCAGACTTGCCTCTGGGGCCAACGTCCTGACTTTC
>TRBV30|TRBD1|TRBJ1-2|many
CAWTRTGGHYYGYTF
TGTGCCTGGACCCGCACAGGGGGACATTACTATGGCTACACCTTC
>TRBV6-1|TRBD1|TRBJ2-1|few
CASSDTGTGGSIEQFF
TGTGCCAGCAGTGATACCGGGACAGGCGGTTCCATCGAGCAGTTCTTC
>TRBV27|-|TRBJ1-1|-
CASSLSREDTEAFF
TGTGCCAGCAGTTTATCAAGGGAGGACACTGAAGCTTTCTTT
>TRBV25-1|TRBD1|TRBJ2-7|-
CASSDPRDSIYEQYF
TGTGCCAGCAGCGACCCCCGGGACAGCATCTACGAGCAGTACTTC
>TRBV7-9|-|TRBJ2-3|-
CASSSSEGVRSTDTQYF
TGTGCCAGCAGCTCGAGCGAAGGGGTTAGAAGCACAGATACGCAGTATTTT
>TRBV28|-|TRBJ1-4|-
CASSADREGEKLFF
TGTGCCAGCAGCGCGGACAGAGAGGGCGAAAAACTGTTTTTT
>TRBV4-1|-|TRBJ2-3|few
CASSQGQTRRVPDTQYF
TGCGCCAGCAGCCAAGGCCAGACTAGACGGGTCCCAGATACGCAGTATTTT
>TRBV29-1|-|TRBJ1-1|-
CSGGGMNTEAFF
TGCAGCGGAGGGGGAATGAACACTGAAGCTTTCTTT
>TRBV7-9|-|TRBJ1-1|-
CASSLDAGRVTEAFF
TGTGCCAGCAGCTTAGATGCGGGGAGGGTCACTGAAGCTTTCTTT
>TRBV19|-|TRBJ1-3|-
CASSFRYSGNTIYF
TGTGCCAGTAGTTTCCGGTACTCTGGAAACACCATATATTTT
>TRBV7-2|TRBD1|TRBJ2-2|-
CASRYRQGPNTGELFF
TGTGCCAGCAGATACAGACAGGGACCGAACACCGGGGAGCTGTTTTTT
>TRBV11-2|-|TRBJ1-2|-
CASGLRDLGVYGYTF
TGTGCCAGCGGCCTCCGGGACTTGGGAGTCTATGGCTACACCTTC
>TRBV5-1|-|TRBJ1-2|-
CASSVGSGGAYGYTF
TGCGCCAGCAGCGTTGGATCCGGGGGGGCCTATGGCTACACCTTC
>TRBV19|-|TRBJ2-5|many
CASSMSGGKETQYF
TGTGCCAGTAGTATGAGTGGGGGCAAAGAGACCCAGTACTTC
>TRBV28|TRBD2|TRBJ2-7|-
CASSLDRGTSGASYEQYF
TGTGCCAGCAGTTTGGACAGGGGGACTAGCGGGGCCTCCTACGAGCAGTACTTC
>TRBV4-1|TRBD1|TRBJ2-7|-
CASSQDPVGQEYEQYF
TGCGCCAGCAGCCAAGATCCTGTGGGACAGGAGTACGAGCAGTACTTC
>TRBV6-1|-|TRBJ2-1|-
CASSEFGRGGTEQFF
TGTGCCAGCAGTGAATTTGGGAGGGGGGGCACTGAGCAGTTCTTC
>TRBV19|TRBD1|TRBJ1-2|-
CASSDLGQVYGYTF
TGTGCCAGTAGTGACTTGGGACAGGTGTATGGCTACACCTTC
>TRBV13|TRBD1|TRBJ1-2|-
CASSRTGVGYTF
TGTGCCAGCAGCCGCACAGGGGTCGGCTACACCTTC
>TRBV6-5|-|TRBJ2-4|once
CASTQGSHIQYF
TGTGCCAGCACACAGGGTTCGCACATTCAGTACTTC
>TRBV5-1|-|TRBJ2-3|-
CASSLGRARTDTQYF
TGCGCCAGCAGCTTGGGGCGGGCCCGCACAGATACGCAGTATTTT
>TRBV6-4|TRBD2|TRBJ2-5|-
CASSDSREASLSQYF
TGTGCCAGCAGTGACTCGCGGGAGGCATCGTTGTCCCAGTACTTC
>TRBV28|-|TRBJ2-7|-
CASSLLRATYEQYF
TGTGCCAGCAGTCTCCTCAGGGCAACCTACGAGCAGTACTTC
>TRBV19|-|TRBJ1-2|once
CASRTGGAGGYTF
TGTGCCAGTAGGACGGGGGGCGCGGGTGGCTACACCTTC
>TRBV24-1|-|TRBJ2-3|-
CATEASQSSTDTQYF
TGTGCCACCGAGGCATCTCAGTCTAGCACAGATACGCAGTATTTT
>TRBV3-1/TRBV3-2|-|TRBJ1-4|once
CASSQDPGGKLFF
TGTGCCAGCAGCCAAGATCCGGGTGGAAAACTGTTTTTT
>TRBV5-1|-|TRBJ2-5|-
CASSIDLWGQQYQETQYF
TGCGCCAGCAGCATCGATCTTTGGGGCCAGCAGTACCAAGAGACCCAGTACTTC
>TRBV27|TRBD1|TRBJ2-7|few
CASTRTGSGEQYF
TGTGCCAGCACCCGGACAGGTTCTGGAGAGCAGTACTTC
>TRBV6-5|-|TRBJ2-5|-
CASSYGEETQYF
TGTGCCAGCAGTTACGGAGAAGAGACCCAGTACTTC
>TRBV3-1/TRBV3-2|TRBD2|TRBJ2-4|-
CASSAWGGSGWDKNIQYF
TGTGCCAGCAGCGCGTGGGGCGGGAGTGGATGGGACAAAAACATTCAGTACTTC
>TRBV28|-|TRBJ1-1|-
CASTLRGGSAFF
TGTGCCAGCACTCTTAGGGGAGGGTCGGCTTTCTTT
>TRBV5-4|TRBD1|TRBJ2-7|-
CASSPGQGRGEQYF
TGTGCCAGCAGCCCGGGACAGGGGAGGGGCGAGCAGTACTTC
>TRBV7-2|-|TRBJ2-7|-
CASSLDGRGNEQYF
TGTGCCAGCAGCTTAGACGGCAGGGGCAACGAGCAGTACTTC
>TRBV9|TRBD2|TRBJ2-7|-
CASSAPTGTSFHEQYF
TGTGCCAGCAGCGCTCCAACCGGGACTAGCTTCCACGAGCAGTACTTC
>TRBV2|-|TRBJ1-5|-
CASREGRGNQPQHF
TGTGCCAGCAGGGAGGGTAGGGGCAATCAGCCCCAGCATTTT
>TRBV11-3|-|TRBJ1-6|-
CASSLHGGSNSPLHF
TGTGCCAGCAGCCTCCATGGAGGGTCCAATTCACCCCTCCACTTT
>TRBV6-2/TRBV6-3|-|TRBJ2-7|-
CASSQDSRRFYEQYF
TGTGCCAGCAGTCAGGACTCCCGGCGATTCTACGAGCAGTACTTC